This TCR beta chain was recovered during a study of CD8 T cells in Susac syndrome (dated by TCRdb to 2018 to 2020). With respect to the entire study: Repertoire sequencing was used to test whether CD8+ T cell activation and differentiation in Susac syndrome was antigen driven. Clonality of the CD8+ T cell repertoire was compared between over ten healthy donors, 14 Susac syndrome patients and under 16 multiple sclerosis patients.

The germline V end is reduced by 4 bases and the J end by 3 bases; junction bases left unmatched: 9. The germline V gene provides CDR1 MGHRA and CDR2 YSYEKL. There are 16 amino acids in the CDR3, from cysteine to phenylalanine inclusive. Kept here is only the CDR3 DNA, which spans 48 bases and is read in frame from base 1. On the study overall, not on this receptor specifically: The study acknowledged that relatively few individuals were included in the TCR sequencing and HLA analysis.

RNA was extracted using the RNeasy kit, and about 0.5 to 1 ug of the RNA was reverse transcribed with random hexamers. TCR beta CDR3 regions were amplified with the immunoSEQ multiplex PCR assay covering 54 Vbeta and 13 Jbeta segments. Bias from PCR amplification was corrected by using a synthetic template baseline for primer optimization and for computational correction. On the study's bioinformatics: Reads were annotated to V, D and J genes according to IMGT and were analyzed with immunoSEQ Analyzer, with only productive sequences retained. Clonality was computed as one minus Shannon entropy normalized by log2 of the number of productive unique sequences. For each patient and control, public and private clones were evaluated within the 100 most prevalent clones. Susac-specific clones were defined as absent from healthy and MS cohorts, about 1,000 published viral clones and other ImmuneACCESS disease sequences. TCRdb reprocessing: public reads trimmed at Q25 with fastp, clones called with MiXCR, in-frame beta chains kept. For every CDR3 protein sequence, its rows merge into one entry that carries the most common genes and DNA. The V and J calls, along with clone size, are taken from TCRdb and not from the paper's own processing. Here the sample has 400,000 or so distinct CDR3 sequences; about 85% occur a single time. The leading ten clones occupy about 0.12% of the sample.

About this clonotype: The specificity of this receptor is unknown. Per-base quality was not reported, and no clone a single base away is much larger than it.

Peripheral blood CD8+ and CD4+ T cells from healthy donors, Susac syndrome patients and multiple sclerosis patients were profiled using high-throughput TCR beta sequencing. Treatment-naive patients with stable or active relapsing-remitting disease fulfilling revised McDonald criteria were used as multiple sclerosis controls. Bulk CD8+ and CD4+ T cells were purified by magnetic negative isolation, while CD8+ TEMRA cells were enriched using FACS. Blood was collected in EDTA tubes and processed within 24 hours, with PBMCs isolated through density gradient centrifugation. PBMCs intended for TCR sequencing were frozen in liquid nitrogen and were later thawed in a 37 degrees C water bath. Purity of sorted or isolated CD4+, CD8+ and CD8+ TEMRA cells was at least 90%.

The rearrangement joined TRBV4-1 to TRBJ1-5, and TRBD1 aligns with 7 junction nucleotides. The TCR was taken from a human donor with multiple sclerosis. Specimen: CD8+ T cells from PBMCs. The base sequence is TGCGCCAGCAGCCCCCGACAGGGACTGATCAATCAGCCCCAGCATTTT. This yields the protein CASSPRQGLINQPQHF.